These 6 T cell receptor beta chains came from one sample sequenced in a study of T cells after yellow fever vaccination. MiXCR, run by TCRdb on the 5' RACE reads, gives a single entry per CDR3 protein. The profile covers about 500,000 distinct CDR3 sequences, with about a sixth appearing a single time and approximately 15% taken by the ten largest. Material: PBMCs, obtained about 5 days after the first yellow fever vaccination. Receptors originate from a man between 18 and 35 years old who received the YFV17D yellow fever vaccine.

Only a few counts were recorded for this clonotype. The rearrangement uses TRBV7-8 and TRBJ2-7; possible D gene TRBD2, 6 bases. The germline CDR1 and CDR2 sequences are SGHVS and FQNEAQ. Trimming took 1 base from V and 2 from J, leaving 9 bases between them. The CDR3 contains 14 residues. CDR3 loop: CASSLVTGAYEQYV. CDR3 nucleotides: TGTGCCAGCAGCTTAGTTACGGGGGCCTACGAGCAGTACGTC.

In this sample, this clonotype turned up a few times. V gene TRBV27 combines with J gene TRBJ2-1; the D gene is possibly TRBD2 (6 bases). Germline-derived CDR1 and CDR2 are MNHEY and SMNVEV (reference sequence). Trimming took off 3 bases at V and 8 bases at J, with 14 bases between the two ends. This CDR3 contains 14 residues. The CDR3 region is CASSFDGRRDEQFF. CDR3 sequence (DNA): TGTGCCAGCAGTTTCGACGGTAGGAGGGATGAGCAGTTCTTC.

This clonotype has more than one count but fewer than ten. The chain uses TRBV10-3 and TRBJ1-2, with D unclear. With 8 bases removed from V and 5 bases from J, the gap between germline ends came to 12 bases. This CDR3 comprises 12 residues. CDR1 is ENHRY, CDR2 SYGVKD, per germline. The CDR3 sequence: CAIAQIDYGYTF. DNA for the CDR3: TGTGCCATCGCCCAGATTGATTATGGCTACACCTTC.

The sample holds a few counts of this clonotype. CDR3 loop: CASSLGSSGAYGYTF. The DNA of the CDR3 is TGTGCCAGCAGCTTAGGTTCGTCAGGGGCCTATGGCTACACCTTC. V and J are TRBV7-2 and TRBJ1-2, with D perhaps matching TRBD1 (6 bases). There are 15 residues in the CDR3. Per germline, CDR1 SGHTA and CDR2 FQGNSA. Trimming stripped 1 base from V and 4 bases from J, with 13 bases between.

The rearrangement joins TRBV7-2 to TRBJ2-3; TRBD1 matches 8 bases. Germline V gene sequence: CDR1 SGHTA, CDR2 FQGNSA. This CDR3 contains 15 residues. The V segment lost 3 bases and the J segment 4 bases; nucleotides outside the gene matches: 6. CDR3 nucleotide sequence: TGTGCCAGCAGCTTCCCAACAGGGGGACCAGATACGCAGTATTTT. This gives the protein CASSFPTGGPDTQYF.

This chain joins TRBV5-4 and TRBJ2-4; the match to TRBD1 covers 10 bases. This CDR3 has 17 residues. The V gene end was trimmed by 0 bases and the J gene end by 0 bases; junction bases not matched to a gene: 3. Looked up from germline, CDR1 is SGHNT and CDR2 is YYREEE (reference sequence). The chain's CDR3 is CASSLGGQGRAKNIQYF. The CDR3 coding sequence is TGTGCCAGCAGCTTGGGGGGACAGGGGAGAGCCAAAAACATTCAGTACTTC.